These 28 T cell receptor beta chains originate from one sample sequenced in a study of neurological immune-mediated disorders. TCRdb called the 5' RACE reads again in MiXCR, with one record for every CDR3 protein. The sample includes tens of thousands of distinct CDR3 sequences, roughly 12% of them seen just once. Material for sequencing was PBMCs. Source of these receptors: a woman aged 60 to 75 with HTLV-1-associated myelopathy (HAM/TSP).

This clonotype was counted ten times or more. The chain employs TRBV9 and TRBJ2-3; 7 nucleotides match TRBD2. Germline V gene data show CDR1 as SGDLS and CDR2 as YYNGEE. The CDR3 spans 16 residues. After removal of 5 bases from V and 5 bases from J, the junction contained 14 bases not matched to a gene. In DNA form, the CDR3 reads TGTGCCAGCAGGGAGGGGCTAGCGGACCCCGGAGATACGCAGTATTTT. As protein: CASREGLADPGDTQYF.

Many counts were recorded for this clonotype. The V gene is TRBV11-2, the J gene TRBJ1-1, with a tentative D call TRBD1 (5 bases). This CDR3 spans 14 amino acids. V lost 5 bases, J lost 2 bases, and 12 bases lay in between. Germline assignment: CDR1 SGHAT and CDR2 FQNNGV. CDR3 loop: CASSTAGGNTEAFF. CDR3 bases: TGTGCCAGCAGCACTGCGGGGGGAAACACTGAAGCTTTCTTT. Full variable domain (rest looked up from reference TRBV11-2 and TRBJ1-1): EAGVAQSPRYKIIEKRQSVAFWCNPISGHATLYWYQQILGQGPKLLIQFQNNGVVDDSQLPKDRFSAERLKGVDSTLKIQPAKLEDSAVYLCASSTAGGNTEAFFGQGTRLTVV.

As concerns this clonotype: This may stem from a read error, because a much larger clone lies one nucleotide away. V gene TRBV14 combines with J gene TRBJ1-1, with a weak D call TRBD1 (6 bases). Germline values: CDR1 SGHDN, CDR2 FVKESK. CDR3 length equals 15 residues. CDR3 sequence (DNA): TGTGCCAGCGGCCAAGATAGCAGGGGGAACACTGAAGCTTTCTTT. Residues: CASGQDSRGNTEAFF.

This clonotype was detected many times. V gene TRBV11-2 combines with J gene TRBJ2-7; 9 bases are a match to TRBD1. CDR1 SGHAT and CDR2 FQNNGV come from the germline V gene. The CDR3 has 15 residues. The ends lost 0 bases at V and 2 bases at J; junction bases unmatched: 2. The CDR3 region is CASSLDGQGTYEQYF. The CDR3 bases are TGTGCCAGCAGCTTAGACGGACAGGGGACCTACGAGCAGTACTTC.

This clonotype was recorded many times. The CDR3 region has the DNA TGTGCCAGCAGCGTAGAACCCATTGATGAGCAGTTCTTC. Protein sequence: CASSVEPIDEQFF. The chain combines TRBV9 with TRBJ2-1; D is undetermined. CDR3 length: 13 residues. Germline V gene data show CDR1 as SGDLS and CDR2 as YYNGEE. Trimming pared 0 bases from V and 8 bases from J, leaving 9 bases between.

This clonotype was counted at least ten times. The chain is built from TRBV7-8 and TRBJ2-3; 7 nucleotides line up with TRBD2. CDR1 SGHVS and CDR2 FQNEAQ come from the germline V gene. J gave up 5 bases and V 2 bases, and 4 bases lay outside the gene matches. The CDR3 covers 14 residues. CDR3: CASSLSGALDTQYF. The CDR3 nucleotides read TGTGCCAGCAGCTTAAGCGGGGCCCTAGATACGCAGTATTTT.

This clonotype was picked up many times. V is TRBV6-5 and J is TRBJ2-7; TRBD2 is a possible D gene (5 bases). The CDR3 spans 17 residues. CDR1 is MNHEY, CDR2 SVGAGI, per germline. V lost 3 bases and J 2 bases, leaving 20 bases between the germline ends. CDR3: CASSYSIGGSGAYEQYF. The CDR3 DNA follows: TGTGCCAGCAGTTATTCTATCGGCGGATCCGGGGCCTACGAGCAGTACTTC.

This clonotype was observed a single time. The genes are TRBV15 and TRBJ2-3, with 9 positions matching TRBD2. The germline gives CDR1 LNHNV, CDR2 YYDKDF (reference sequence). The CDR3 has 14 residues. Trimming removed 8 bases from V and 4 bases from J; junction bases left unmatched: 7. The CDR3 loop reads CATVLAGVADTQYF. The CDR3 bases are TGTGCCACCGTTTTAGCGGGAGTAGCAGATACGCAGTATTTT.

The chain uses TRBV28 and TRBJ1-1; 9 bases agree with TRBD1. Germline V gene data show CDR1 as MDHEN and CDR2 as SYDVKM. The ends lost 9 bases at V and 2 bases at J; junction bases unmatched: 10. The CDR3 is 15 amino acids. The CDR3 protein is CASSNRGRINTEAFF. DNA for the CDR3: TGTGCCAGTAGTAACAGGGGGCGCATTAACACTGAAGCTTTCTTT. The full variable domain, its missing parts supplied by reference TRBV28 and TRBJ1-1, is DVKVTQSSRYLVKRTGEKVFLECVQDMDHENMFWYRQDPGLGLRLIYFSYDVKMKEKGDIPEGYSVSREKKERFSLILESASTNQTSMYLCASSNRGRINTEAFFGQGTRLTVV.

The chain has TRBV29-1 and TRBJ2-3; no clear D gene. This CDR3 is built from 11 residues. Trimming shortened V by 4 bases and J by 3 bases, and 5 bases separated the two germline ends. Germline V gene data show CDR1 as SQVTM and CDR2 as ANQGSEA. The DNA of the CDR3 is TGCAGCGTTGTGTGGACAGATACGCAGTATTTT. This codes for CSVVWTDTQYF.

This clonotype was counted many times. The rearrangement links TRBV5-1 to TRBJ2-7, with 13 bases matching TRBD2. Losses at the gene ends were 4 bases for V and 0 bases for J; bases not matched to a gene: 1. The CDR3 has 15 residues. The germline V gene has CDR1 SGHRS and CDR2 YFSETQ. CDR3 protein: CASSRTSGSSYEQYF. The CDR3 DNA reads TGCGCCAGCAGCCGGACTAGCGGGAGCTCCTACGAGCAGTACTTC.

The sample holds one count of this clonotype. This may arise from a read error, as a much more abundant clone is one base away. V gene TRBV6-1 combines with J gene TRBJ2-1; no definite D call. The CDR3 is made up of 16 amino acids. CDR1 is MNHNS and CDR2 is SASEGT in the germline V gene. Here the CDR3 DNA reads TGTGCCAGCAGTGAAAGGTGGGAAAGCTCCTACAATGATCAGTTCTTC. Protein: CASSERWESSYNDQFF.

V is TRBV5-4 and J is TRBJ2-5, with a weak D call TRBD1 (6 bases). Germline assignment: CDR1 SGHNT and CDR2 YYREEE (reference sequence). This CDR3 is built from 14 residues. The ends were cut back, 4 bases at V and 3 bases at J, with 13 bases in the middle. CDR3 region: CASSGQDREETQYF. The CDR3 DNA reads TGTGCCAGCAGCGGGCAGGACAGAGAAGAGACCCAGTACTTC.

The sample holds many counts of this clonotype. This chain uses TRBV6-6 with TRBJ2-7; D possibly corresponds to TRBD1 (5 bases). Germline loops: CDR1 MNHNY, CDR2 SVGAGI (reference sequence). CDR3 length: 14 residues. V was cut by 3 bases and J by 0 bases, with 9 bases left in between. CDR3 sequence (DNA): TGTGCCAGCAGTTATGGGCAGGGCTCCTACGAGCAGTACTTC. Encoded protein: CASSYGQGSYEQYF.

V usage is TRBV9 and J usage is TRBJ2-3; no clear D gene. CDR1 is SGDLS and CDR2 is YYNGEE in the germline V gene. The CDR3 runs to 17 residues. V lost 0 bases, J lost 5 bases, and 19 bases lay in between. The CDR3: CASSVGRTVAIIDTQYF. The CDR3 DNA follows: TGTGCCAGCAGCGTAGGTCGTACTGTCGCTATCATAGATACGCAGTATTTT. Using reference TRBV9 and TRBJ2-3 for the parts outside the CDR3, the full variable domain is DSGVTQTPKHLITATGQRVTLRCSPRSGDLSVYWYQQSLDQGLQFLIQYYNGEERAKGNILERFSAQQFPDLHSELNLSSLELGDSALYFCASSVGRTVAIIDTQYFGPGTRLTVL.

This clonotype was seen many times. V usage is TRBV6-2 or TRBV6-3 and J usage is TRBJ2-7; no clear D gene. The CDR3 has 16 residues. Trimming stripped 8 bases from V and 2 bases from J, with 22 bases between. Germline CDR1 and CDR2: MNHEY and SVGEGT. Here the CDR3 reads CASGPLSTLGTYEQYF. DNA for the CDR3: TGTGCCAGCGGCCCCCTTTCTACCCTTGGTACCTACGAGCAGTACTTC.

This clonotype came up many times. The chain couples TRBV29-1 to TRBJ2-1; D is unclear. Germline-derived CDR1 and CDR2 are SQVTM and ANQGSEA. V lost 2 bases and J 6 bases, leaving 11 bases between the germline ends. The CDR3 is 13 amino acids. CDR3: CSVEMGVRNEQFF. The CDR3 DNA reads as TGCAGCGTTGAAATGGGCGTCCGCAATGAGCAGTTCTTC.

The chain recombines TRBV19 with TRBJ1-5; 8 nucleotides match TRBD1. This CDR3 has 17 amino acids. Germline CDR1 LNHDA, CDR2 SQIVND (reference sequence). With V trimmed by 5 bases and J by 6 bases, 15 bases remained unmatched. CDR3 sequence (DNA): TGTGCCAGTAGTGTTGGGGTCAGGGGGCGATTCAGTCAGCCCCAGCATTTT. Encoded protein: CASSVGVRGRFSQPQHF.

This clonotype was counted ten times or more. The chain recombines TRBV10-3 with TRBJ1-2, with D unresolved. In germline, CDR1 is ENHRY, CDR2 SYGVKD. Trimming took off 3 bases at V and 2 bases at J, with 10 bases between the two ends. The CDR3 is made up of 14 amino acids. The CDR3 here is CAISDKSGNYGYTF. The CDR3 coding sequence is TGTGCCATCAGTGATAAATCAGGAAACTATGGCTACACCTTC.

This clonotype came up many times. The chain combines TRBV6-6 with TRBJ2-7, with TRBD2 matching over 9 bases. Germline V gene lookup returns CDR1 MNHNY and CDR2 SVGAGI (reference sequence). The CDR3 sequence is 15 residues long. V dropped 2 bases and J dropped 3; count of bases not matched to a gene: 5. CDR3: CASSYGLASVYEQYF. The CDR3 nucleotides read TGTGCCAGCAGTTACGGACTAGCGTCGGTCTACGAGCAGTACTTC.

This clonotype appeared many times. This chain connects TRBV5-1 to TRBJ2-1; 10 nucleotides line up with TRBD2. Germline assignment: CDR1 SGHRS and CDR2 YFSETQ. The V gene end was trimmed by 1 base and the J gene end by 2 bases; junction bases not matched to a gene: 9. The length of the CDR3 is 18 residues. The CDR3 here is CASSLSPSGSRTYNEQFF. The CDR3 DNA follows: TGCGCCAGCAGCTTGAGTCCTAGCGGGAGTCGGACCTACAATGAGCAGTTCTTC. The variable domain in full, completed from reference TRBV5-1 and TRBJ2-1, reads KAGVTQTPRYLIKTRGQQVTLSCSPISGHRSVSWYQQTPGQGLQFLFEYFSETQRNKGNFPGRFSGRQFSNSRSEMNVSTLELGDSALYLCASSLSPSGSRTYNEQFFGPGTRLTVL.

This clonotype was recorded many times. J is TRBJ2-5 and V is TRBV7-9, with TRBD1 matching 7 bases. This CDR3 has 13 amino acids. Per the germline V gene, CDR1 is SEHNR and CDR2 is FQNEAQ (reference sequence). V shed 5 bases, J shed 3 bases, and the junction held 3 bases outside the gene matches. CDR3 protein: CASSRTGKETQYF. The CDR3 nucleotides read TGTGCCAGCAGCAGGACAGGAAAAGAGACCCAGTACTTC.

Ten or more counts support this clonotype. This sequence joins TRBV20-1 and TRBJ2-1; D remains ambiguous. V lost 6 bases and J 6 bases, leaving 15 bases between the germline ends. The CDR3 is made up of 13 amino acids. Germline CDR1 reads DFQATT; CDR2 reads SNEGSKA (reference sequence). CDR3 nucleotides: TGCAGTGCACCGGAGACTGCCCTCAATGAGCAGTTCTTC. This translates into CSAPETALNEQFF.

This clonotype was seen repeatedly, ten times or more. This rearrangement joins TRBV20-1 to TRBJ2-3; 8 nucleotides line up with TRBD2. This CDR3 has 17 residues. V lost 4 bases, J lost 0 bases, and 12 bases stayed unmatched. Germline CDR1 and CDR2: DFQATT and SNEGSKA (reference sequence). CDR3 nucleotides: TGCAGTGCTACCGGGGGGGGCAGGACCGTAAGCACAGATACGCAGTATTTT. Protein sequence: CSATGGGRTVSTDTQYF.

V usage is TRBV12-3 or TRBV12-4 and J usage is TRBJ1-2; D remains unclear. The V end lost 4 bases, the J end lost 7 bases, and 16 bases lay between the germline ends. The CDR3 runs 14 residues. The CDR3 bases are TGTGCCAGCAGTTGGACCCCCCCCGGCTTTGGCTACACCTTC. Translation: CASSWTPPGFGYTF.

The table lists this clonotype with many counts. The chain is built from TRBV6-1 and TRBJ2-2; perhaps TRBD2 as D (6 bases). V was trimmed by 7 bases and J by 6 bases, leaving 12 bases between them. The CDR3 is 13 residues long. Germline V gives CDR1 MNHNS, CDR2 SASEGT. The CDR3 here is CASTSGVSGELFF. Here the CDR3 DNA reads TGTGCCAGCACCTCGGGAGTTTCCGGGGAGCTGTTTTTT.

In its sample, this clonotype was seen a few times. This chain joins TRBV12-3 or TRBV12-4 and TRBJ2-7; 9 bases match TRBD1. CDR3 length equals 14 residues. V shed 7 bases, J shed 0 bases, and the junction held 4 bases outside the gene matches. The CDR3 here is CASTPTGGSYEQYF. The CDR3 DNA reads TGTGCCAGCACCCCGACAGGGGGCTCCTACGAGCAGTACTTC.

The rearrangement joins TRBV14 to TRBJ2-7; 16 bases are shared with TRBD2. V was pared by 4 bases and J by 6 bases, with 12 bases of the junction left unmatched. Per the germline V gene, CDR1 is SGHDN and CDR2 is FVKESK. CDR3 length: 18 amino acids. CDR3 nucleotide sequence: TGTGCCAGCAGCCCTCTGGGACTAGCGGGAGGGATCGCCGGCGAGCAGTACTTC. Translating gives CASSPLGLAGGIAGEQYF.